This entry describes one T cell receptor (beta chain). This sample stems from a study of blood T cell repertoires in COVID-19. With V trimmed by 5 bases and J by 2 bases, 7 bases remained unmatched. The CDR3 contains 14 residues. Germline CDR1 and CDR2: SQVTM and ANQGSEA. Original methodology: Reference gene primer amplification gave nucleated cell count estimates. The method was immunoSEQ multiplex PCR; TCRdb's version includes in-frame clones alone and lacks a portion of them. D and trimming come from the DNA, and the V and J calls and clone size come from that table. This sample has roughly 250,000 clones, with about 89% found just once.

The V gene is TRBV29-1, the J gene TRBJ2-3, with 7 positions matching TRBD1. Sequenced material: peripheral blood. This clonotype was sampled from a man between 35 and 55 years old who had recovered from COVID-19. The CDR3 DNA follows: TGCAGCGTTAAGACAGGGACATTCACAGATACGCAGTATTTT. Translation: CSVKTGTFTDTQYF.